This T cell receptor (beta chain) was captured in a study of CD8 T cells in Susac syndrome. Comments on this clonotype: Its specificity is unknown.

Matched for age and sex, the controls were healthy donors. The authors negatively isolated CD8+ and CD4+ T cells and FACS-enriched TEMRA cells. The study, taken as a whole, reports: The TCR sequencing and HLA analysis in the study involved a relatively small number of individuals, as the study acknowledged.

An input of about 0.5 to 1 ug of RNA was subjected to reverse transcription using random hexamers. An immunoSEQ multiplex PCR generated amplified TCR beta CDR3 products spanning 54 Vbeta and 13 Jbeta. Each CDR3 protein gets one entry after TCRdb re-called the immunoSEQ multiplex PCR reads with MiXCR. The data hold 70,000 to 100,000 distinct CDR3 sequences, with approximately 95% observed a single time. The ends lost 7 bases at V and 7 bases at J; junction bases unmatched: 6. Per germline, CDR1 SQVTM and CDR2 ANQGSEA. This CDR3 comprises 11 residues. The TCR was taken from a human donor in good health. Material: CD8+ T cells from PBMCs. The chain has TRBV29-1 and TRBJ1-2, with 7 bases matching TRBD1. CDR3 bases: TGCAGCGCAACAGGGGCGAGTGGCTACACCTTC. This encodes CSATGASGYTF.